The present TCR beta chain was sequenced within a study of blood T cell repertoires in COVID-19. As for the study in general: Acute-phase and convalescent COVID-19 samples originated in the United States, Italy and Spain. The cDNA or gDNA used as material had been derived from T cells, B-cell-depleted T cells, or PBMCs.

The V gene lost 5 bases and the J gene lost 8 bases, with 18 bases spanning the gap. CDR3 length: 14 residues. Germline V gene sequence: CDR1 MDHEN, CDR2 SYDVKM. This clone came up once. Sequencing used immunoSEQ multiplex PCR; TCRdb keeps in-frame clones, though not all of them. Of 55,000 to 80,000 clones listed, roughly 68% are singletons. Sequenced sample: peripheral blood. The chain combines TRBV28 with TRBJ1-2; tentatively, D is TRBD1 (5 bases). The TCR comes from a woman older than 75 with acute or convalescent COVID-19. CDR3 bases: TGTGCCAGCAGTCCACTTCGCCAGGGTCGGGGCTACACCTTC. It yields the protein CASSPLRQGRGYTF.